The clone carrying this TCR beta chain has only a few counts. The antigen is unknown. This specimen belongs to a study of T cell responses to AZD1222 COVID-19 vaccine. Study background: Pooling was applied to second doses at about 4 or about 12 weeks. Whole-study results and caveats: Repertoire samples came only from after the peak T cell response. White British ancestry dominated among donors, who included more females, and clonal diversity was possibly underestimated.

Repertoires were generated with immunoSEQ multiplex PCR, while TCRdb's copy carries only in-frame clones and drops some. This table holds 95,000 to 100,000 clones, approximately 86% found once. Trimming removed 0 bases from V and 2 bases from J; junction bases left unmatched: 3. The germline V gene encodes CDR1 SGHRS and CDR2 YFSETQ. This CDR3 is built from 15 residues. This rearrangement joins TRBV5-1 to TRBJ1-2, with 8 positions matching TRBD1. This sequence was found in an adult in good health. The material sequenced was peripheral blood, taken on day 0 of AZD1222 vaccination. CDR3 nucleotide sequence: TGCGCCAGCAGCTTGGCGGCAGGGGGCAACTATGGCTACACCTTC. Residues: CASSLAAGGNYGYTF.